A single TCR beta chain is shown here with its context. The target antigen is unknown. The repertoire was sequenced with immunoSEQ multiplex PCR; TCRdb's copy has only in-frame clones and lacks some. The sample carries about 74,000 clones, more than 70% recorded once. Following a roughly 11-day culture, CD4+ T cells were purified. People in the vaccine group had not been infected with SARS-CoV-2 before, and their nucleocapsid antibodies were negative. On both days 3 and 7, half of the culture medium was replaced with IL-2 medium. The data were taken from a study of vaccination effects on CD4 cells after COVID-19. Across the whole study: Two doses of BNT162b2 or mRNA-1273 vaccine were administered to participants.

Unmatched junction bases numbered 3, after V lost 3 bases and J lost 8 bases. The germline gives CDR1 LNHDA, CDR2 SQIVND (reference sequence). The CDR3 is 13 amino acids. Study observations and caveats: There was marked clonal contraction among infection- and vaccine-induced clones late after vaccination.

This receptor was taken from a human donor who received a COVID-19 vaccine. The source material was CD4+ T cells from PBMCs cultured without peptide, sampled before COVID-19 vaccination. The gene calls are TRBV19 and TRBJ1-4; TRBD1 matches at 7 bases. The CDR3 region is CASSIGTVEKLFF. CDR3 nucleotides: TGTGCCAGTAGTATCGGGACAGTAGAAAAACTGTTTTTT.